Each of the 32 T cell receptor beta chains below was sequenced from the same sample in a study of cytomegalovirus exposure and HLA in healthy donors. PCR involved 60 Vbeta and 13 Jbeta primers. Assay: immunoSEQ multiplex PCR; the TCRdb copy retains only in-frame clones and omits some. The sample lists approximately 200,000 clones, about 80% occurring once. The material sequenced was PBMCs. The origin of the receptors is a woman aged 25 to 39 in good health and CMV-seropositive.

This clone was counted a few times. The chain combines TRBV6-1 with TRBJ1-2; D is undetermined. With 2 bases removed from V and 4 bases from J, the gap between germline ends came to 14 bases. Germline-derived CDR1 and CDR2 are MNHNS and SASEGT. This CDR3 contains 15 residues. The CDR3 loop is CASSEFWSGAYGYTF. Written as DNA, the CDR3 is TGTGCCAGCAGTGAATTTTGGTCAGGCGCCTATGGCTACACCTTC.

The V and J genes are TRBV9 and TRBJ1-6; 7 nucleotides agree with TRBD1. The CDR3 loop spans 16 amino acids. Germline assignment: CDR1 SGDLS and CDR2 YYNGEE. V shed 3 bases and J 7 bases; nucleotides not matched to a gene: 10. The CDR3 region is CASSAGGTRGNSPLHF. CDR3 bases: TGTGCCAGCAGCGCAGGGGGGACAAGGGGGAATTCACCCCTCCACTTT.

The CDR3 spells CATRGDRAYEQYF. In DNA form, the CDR3 reads TGTGCCACCAGAGGGGACAGGGCCTACGAGCAGTACTTC. V usage is TRBV15 and J usage is TRBJ2-7, with 9 bases fitting TRBD1. J was trimmed by 2 bases and V by 6 bases; bases with no gene match: 2. The CDR3 runs to 13 residues. CDR1 is LNHNV, CDR2 YYDKDF, per germline (reference sequence).

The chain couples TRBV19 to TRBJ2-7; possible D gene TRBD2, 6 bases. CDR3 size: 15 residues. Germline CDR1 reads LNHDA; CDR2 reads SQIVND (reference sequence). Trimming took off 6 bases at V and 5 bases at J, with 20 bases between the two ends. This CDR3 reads CASSQEGLKADEQYF. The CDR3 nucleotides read TGTGCCAGTAGCCAAGAGGGACTTAAGGCCGACGAGCAGTACTTC.

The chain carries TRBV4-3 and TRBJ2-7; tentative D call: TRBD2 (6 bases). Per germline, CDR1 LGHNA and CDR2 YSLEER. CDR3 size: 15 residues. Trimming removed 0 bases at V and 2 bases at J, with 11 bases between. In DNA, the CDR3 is TGCGCCAGCAGCCAAGACAGGGAGGCAGCCTACGAGCAGTACTTC. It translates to CASSQDREAAYEQYF.

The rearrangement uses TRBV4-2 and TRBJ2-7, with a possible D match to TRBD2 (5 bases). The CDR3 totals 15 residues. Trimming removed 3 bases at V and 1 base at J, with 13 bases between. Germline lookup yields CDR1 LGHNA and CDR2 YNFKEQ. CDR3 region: CASSQDSSTSYEQYF. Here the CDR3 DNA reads TGTGCCAGCAGCCAGGACTCTAGCACGTCCTACGAGCAGTACTTC.

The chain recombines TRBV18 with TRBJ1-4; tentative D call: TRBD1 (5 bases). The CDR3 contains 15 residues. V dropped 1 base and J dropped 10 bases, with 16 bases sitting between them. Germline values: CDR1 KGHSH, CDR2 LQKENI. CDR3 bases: TGTGCCAGCTCACCACAAGGGGATCAAGGTGGAAAACTGTTTTTT. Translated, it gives CASSPQGDQGGKLFF. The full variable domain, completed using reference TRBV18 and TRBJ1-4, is NAGVMQNPRHLVRRRGQEARLRCSPMKGHSHVYWYRQLPEEGLKFMVYLQKENIIDESGMPKERFSAEFPKEGPSILRIQQVVRGDSAAYFCASSPQGDQGGKLFFGSGTQLSVL.

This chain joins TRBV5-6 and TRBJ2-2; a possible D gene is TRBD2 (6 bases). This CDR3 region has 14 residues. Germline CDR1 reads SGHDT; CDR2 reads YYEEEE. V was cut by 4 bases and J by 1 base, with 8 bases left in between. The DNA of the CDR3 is TGTGCCAGCAGCCCGGGACTGAACACCGGGGAGCTGTTTTTT. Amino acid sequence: CASSPGLNTGELFF.

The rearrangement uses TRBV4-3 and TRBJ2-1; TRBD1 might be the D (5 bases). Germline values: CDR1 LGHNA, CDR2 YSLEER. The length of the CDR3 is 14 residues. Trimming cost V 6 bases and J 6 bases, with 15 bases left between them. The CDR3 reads CASSLSIGANEQFF. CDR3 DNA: TGCGCCAGCAGTCTGTCGATTGGGGCCAATGAGCAGTTCTTC.

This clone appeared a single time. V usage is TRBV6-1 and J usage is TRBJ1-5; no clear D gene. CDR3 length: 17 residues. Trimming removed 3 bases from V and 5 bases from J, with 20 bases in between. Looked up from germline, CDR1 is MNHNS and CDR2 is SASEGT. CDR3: CASSDYYEAGGDQPQHF. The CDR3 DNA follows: TGTGCCAGCAGTGACTACTACGAGGCAGGCGGGGATCAGCCCCAGCATTTT.

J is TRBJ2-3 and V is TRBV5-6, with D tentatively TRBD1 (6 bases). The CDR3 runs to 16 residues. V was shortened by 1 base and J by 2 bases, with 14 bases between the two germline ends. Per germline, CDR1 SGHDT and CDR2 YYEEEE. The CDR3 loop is CASSLLRTDLTDTQYF. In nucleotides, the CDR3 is TGTGCCAGCAGCTTGCTGAGGACAGACCTCACAGATACGCAGTATTTT.

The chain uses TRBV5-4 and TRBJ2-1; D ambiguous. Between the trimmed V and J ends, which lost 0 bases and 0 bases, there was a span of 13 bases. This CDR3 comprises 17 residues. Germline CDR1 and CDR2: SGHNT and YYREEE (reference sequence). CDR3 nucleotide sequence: TGTGCCAGCAGCTTGGGTCAGGTGCTGAGCTCCTACAATGAGCAGTTCTTC. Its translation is CASSLGQVLSSYNEQFF.

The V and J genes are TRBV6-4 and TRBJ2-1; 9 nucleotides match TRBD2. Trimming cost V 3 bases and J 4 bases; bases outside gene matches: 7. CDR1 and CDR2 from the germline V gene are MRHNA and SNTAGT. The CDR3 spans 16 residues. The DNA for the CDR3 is TGTGCCAGCAGTGAGTCTGCGGGAGGGCCATACAATGAGCAGTTCTTC. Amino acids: CASSESAGGPYNEQFF.

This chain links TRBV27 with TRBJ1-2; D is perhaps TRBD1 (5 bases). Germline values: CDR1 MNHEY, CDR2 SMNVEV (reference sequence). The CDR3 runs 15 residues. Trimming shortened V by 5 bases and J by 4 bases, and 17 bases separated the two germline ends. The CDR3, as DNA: TGTGCCAGCAGTCCAGGGAGGGTAGGGGTCTATGGCTACACCTTC. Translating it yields CASSPGRVGVYGYTF.

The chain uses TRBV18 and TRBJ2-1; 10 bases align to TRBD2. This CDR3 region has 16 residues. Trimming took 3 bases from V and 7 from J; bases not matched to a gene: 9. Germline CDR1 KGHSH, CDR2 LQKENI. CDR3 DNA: TGTGCCAGCTCACCTCCCAGCGGGAGGGCCGTAAATGAGCAGTTCTTC. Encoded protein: CASSPPSGRAVNEQFF.

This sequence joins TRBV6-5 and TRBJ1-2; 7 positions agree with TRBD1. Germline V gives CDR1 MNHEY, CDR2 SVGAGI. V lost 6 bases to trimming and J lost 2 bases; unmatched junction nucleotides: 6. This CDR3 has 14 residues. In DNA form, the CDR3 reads TGTGCCAGCAGCCAAGACAGGGTAAACTATGGCTACACCTTC. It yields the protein CASSQDRVNYGYTF.

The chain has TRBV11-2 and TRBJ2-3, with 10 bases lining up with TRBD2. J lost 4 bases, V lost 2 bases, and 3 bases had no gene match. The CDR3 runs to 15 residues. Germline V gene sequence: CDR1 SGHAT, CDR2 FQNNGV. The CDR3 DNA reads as TGTGCCAGCAGCTTACTAGCGGGGGACCCAGATACGCAGTATTTT. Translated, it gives CASSLLAGDPDTQYF.

The CDR3 sequence is CASSQGQPPSGNTIYF. CDR3 sequence (DNA): TGCGCCAGCAGCCAAGGACAGCCACCCTCTGGAAACACCATATATTTT. The chain couples TRBV4-1 to TRBJ1-3; D might be TRBD1 (5 bases). From germline, CDR1 is MGHRA and CDR2 YSYEKL. V shed 1 base and J shed 0 bases, with 10 bases lying between them. This CDR3 has 16 amino acids.

CDR3 coding DNA: TGTGCCAGCAGTTTAGCAGGGAATGGCTATGGCTACACCTTC. Amino acids: CASSLAGNGYGYTF. The chain couples TRBV27 to TRBJ1-2; perhaps TRBD1 as D (5 bases). From germline, CDR1 is MNHEY and CDR2 SMNVEV (reference sequence). Trimming left V 2 bases short and J 4 bases short, with 11 bases between. The CDR3 has 14 residues.

The CDR3: CASSPSRVGEKLFF. The CDR3 region has the DNA TGCGCCAGCAGCCCGAGCAGGGTTGGGGAAAAACTGTTTTTT. This chain uses TRBV4-3 with TRBJ1-4, with a weak D call TRBD1 (5 bases). CDR3 length: 14 residues. Per the germline V gene, CDR1 is LGHNA and CDR2 is YSLEER. V lost 4 bases, J lost 8 bases, and 14 bases lay in between.

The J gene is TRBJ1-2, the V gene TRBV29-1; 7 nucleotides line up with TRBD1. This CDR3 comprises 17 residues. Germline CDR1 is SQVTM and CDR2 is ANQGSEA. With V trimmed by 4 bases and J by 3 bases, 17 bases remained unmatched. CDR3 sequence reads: CSVVGRGGDDTYYGYTF. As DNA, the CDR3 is TGCAGCGTTGTAGGGCGAGGGGGCGACGATACTTACTATGGCTACACCTTC.

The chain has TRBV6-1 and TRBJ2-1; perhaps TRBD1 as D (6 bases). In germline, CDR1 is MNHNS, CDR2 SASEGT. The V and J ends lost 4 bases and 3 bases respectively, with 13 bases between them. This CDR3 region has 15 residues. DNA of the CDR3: TGTGCCAGCAGTGGCTCTAAACAGGGCTACAATGAGCAGTTCTTC. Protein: CASSGSKQGYNEQFF.

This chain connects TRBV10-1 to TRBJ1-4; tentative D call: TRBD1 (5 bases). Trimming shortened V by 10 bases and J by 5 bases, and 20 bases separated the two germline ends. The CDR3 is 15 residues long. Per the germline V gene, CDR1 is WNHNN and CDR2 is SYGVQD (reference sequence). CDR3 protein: CANTGGSGKNEKLFF. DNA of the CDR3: TGCGCCAACACAGGAGGGAGTGGGAAGAATGAAAAACTGTTTTTT.

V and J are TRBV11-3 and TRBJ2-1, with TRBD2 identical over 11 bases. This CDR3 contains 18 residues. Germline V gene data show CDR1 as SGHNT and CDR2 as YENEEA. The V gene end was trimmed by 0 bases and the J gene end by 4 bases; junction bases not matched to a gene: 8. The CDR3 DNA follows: TGTGCCAGCAGCTTAGATAAGACTAGCGGGGCATTATACAATGAGCAGTTCTTC. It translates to CASSLDKTSGALYNEQFF.

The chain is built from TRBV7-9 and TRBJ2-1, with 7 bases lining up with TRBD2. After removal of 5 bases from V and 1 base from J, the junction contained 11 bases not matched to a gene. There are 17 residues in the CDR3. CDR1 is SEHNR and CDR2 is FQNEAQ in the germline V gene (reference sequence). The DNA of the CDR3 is TGTGCCAGCAGCCCATCTCGGACTAGTCTTTCCTACAATGAGCAGTTCTTC. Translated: CASSPSRTSLSYNEQFF.

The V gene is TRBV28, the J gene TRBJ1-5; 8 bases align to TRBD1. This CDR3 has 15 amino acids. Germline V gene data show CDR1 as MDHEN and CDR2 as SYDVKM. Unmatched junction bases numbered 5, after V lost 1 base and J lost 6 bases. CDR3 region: CASSLFPDRAQPQHF. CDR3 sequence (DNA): TGTGCCAGCAGTTTATTCCCGGACAGGGCTCAGCCCCAGCATTTT.

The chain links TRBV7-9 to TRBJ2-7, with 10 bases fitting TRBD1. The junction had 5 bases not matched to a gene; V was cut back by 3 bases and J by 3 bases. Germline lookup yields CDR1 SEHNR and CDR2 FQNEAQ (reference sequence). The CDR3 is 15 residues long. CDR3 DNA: TGTGCCAGCAGCTTTCGACAGGGGGCGGTCTACGAGCAGTACTTC. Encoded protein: CASSFRQGAVYEQYF.

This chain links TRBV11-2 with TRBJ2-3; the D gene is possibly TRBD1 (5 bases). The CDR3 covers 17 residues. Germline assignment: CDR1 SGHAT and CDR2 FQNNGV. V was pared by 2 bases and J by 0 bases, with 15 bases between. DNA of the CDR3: TGTGCCAGCAGCTTATATCACCCGACAGCTAGCACAGATACGCAGTATTTT. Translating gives CASSLYHPTASTDTQYF.

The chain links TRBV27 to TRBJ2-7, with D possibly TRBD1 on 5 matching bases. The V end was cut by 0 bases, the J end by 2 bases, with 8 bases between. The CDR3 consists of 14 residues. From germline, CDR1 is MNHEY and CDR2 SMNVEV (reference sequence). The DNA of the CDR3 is TGTGCCAGCAGTTTATCCGGACATCCCTACGAGCAGTACTTC. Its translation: CASSLSGHPYEQYF.

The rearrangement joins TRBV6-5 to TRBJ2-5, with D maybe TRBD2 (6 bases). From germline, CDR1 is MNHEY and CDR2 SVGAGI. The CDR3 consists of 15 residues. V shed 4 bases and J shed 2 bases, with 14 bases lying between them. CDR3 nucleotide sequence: TGTGCCAGCAGTTCCCCCGGGAGAACACAAGAGACCCAGTACTTC. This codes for CASSSPGRTQETQYF.

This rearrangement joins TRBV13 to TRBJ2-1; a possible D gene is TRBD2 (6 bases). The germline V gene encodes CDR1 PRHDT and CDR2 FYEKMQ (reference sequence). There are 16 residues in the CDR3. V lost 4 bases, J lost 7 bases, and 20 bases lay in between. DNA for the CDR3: TGTGCCAGCAGCTCCACGCGAGGAGGAGGGTTGAATGAGCAGTTCTTC. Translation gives CASSSTRGGGLNEQFF. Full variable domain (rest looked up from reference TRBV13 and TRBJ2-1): AAGVIQSPRHLIKEKRETATLKCYPIPRHDTVYWYQQGPGQDPQFLISFYEKMQSDKGSIPDRFSAQQFSDYHSELNMSSLELGDSALYFCASSSTRGGGLNEQFFGPGTRLTVL.

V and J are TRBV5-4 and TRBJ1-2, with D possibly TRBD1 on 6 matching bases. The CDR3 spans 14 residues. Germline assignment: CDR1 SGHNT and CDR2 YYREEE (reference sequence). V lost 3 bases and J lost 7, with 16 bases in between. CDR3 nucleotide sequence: TGTGCCAGCAGCTCGGTCGGGGTGGGGGCTGGCTACACCTTC. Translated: CASSSVGVGAGYTF.